This entry lists 13 T cell receptor beta chains sequenced from one sample in a study of blood T cell repertoires in COVID-19. Method: immunoSEQ multiplex PCR; TCRdb's copy keeps in-frame clones and lacks some. Of 190,000 or so clones in the sample, 75% to 90% were seen once. Sequenced: PBMCs or T cells enriched from blood (not recorded which). The receptors here all came from a woman aged 30 to 39 who had been exposed to COVID-19.

The V and J genes are TRBV27 and TRBJ1-1; D perhaps matches TRBD1 (5 bases). The ends were cut back, 5 bases at V and 8 bases at J, with 9 bases in the middle. The CDR3 contains 11 residues. From germline, CDR1 is MNHEY and CDR2 SMNVEV (reference sequence). The CDR3 bases are TGTGCCAGCAGTGGGCGACAGGAAGCTTTCTTT. This sequence encodes CASSGRQEAFF.

The chain employs TRBV19 and TRBJ1-5; the D gene is possibly TRBD1 (5 bases). V was trimmed by 1 base and J by 4 bases, leaving 11 bases between them. CDR1 is LNHDA and CDR2 is SQIVND in the germline V gene (reference sequence). The length of the CDR3 is 15 residues. The DNA of the CDR3 is TGTGCCAGTAGTATAGTGGGGGACTATAATCAGCCCCAGCATTTT. Protein product: CASSIVGDYNQPQHF.

This chain joins TRBV24-1 and TRBJ2-2, with TRBD1 matching over 9 bases. The CDR3 sequence is 14 residues long. The germline V gene has CDR1 KGHDR and CDR2 SFDVKD. V lost 9 bases and J lost 1; bases outside the gene matches: 2. The CDR3 sequence: CATGGQGNTGELFF. Written as DNA, the CDR3 is TGTGCCACCGGGGGACAGGGGAACACCGGGGAGCTGTTTTTT.

In its sample, this clone was seen a few times. The chain has TRBV7-8 and TRBJ2-7; the match to TRBD1 covers 8 bases. The V gene's germline CDR1 is SGHVS and CDR2 FQNEAQ. The CDR3 has 14 amino acids. After removal of 1 base from V and 3 bases from J, the junction contained 2 bases not matched to a gene. The CDR3 coding sequence is TGTGCCAGCAGCTTAGGGACAGGGATCTACGAGCAGTACTTC. This sequence encodes CASSLGTGIYEQYF. Using reference TRBV7-8 and TRBJ2-7 for the parts outside the CDR3, the full variable domain is GAGVSQSPRYKVAKRGQDVALRCDPISGHVSLFWYQQALGQGPEFLTYFQNEAQLDKSGLPSDRFFAERPEGSVSTLKIQRTQQEDSAVYLCASSLGTGIYEQYFGPGTRLTVT.

The chain uses TRBV30 and TRBJ1-5; 7 nucleotides agree with TRBD1. This CDR3 is 15 amino acids long. Trimming at V came to 5 bases and at J to 1 base, leaving 8 bases not matched to a gene. The germline CDR1 and CDR2 sequences are GTSNPN and SVGIG (reference sequence). The CDR3 sequence is CAWSTGTVSNQPQHF. CDR3 DNA: TGTGCCTGGTCAACGGGGACAGTGAGCAATCAGCCCCAGCATTTT.

The chain has TRBV7-9 and TRBJ2-7; maybe TRBD1 (6 bases). This CDR3 has 14 residues. Germline V gene data show CDR1 as SEHNR and CDR2 as FQNEAQ (reference sequence). V was trimmed by 4 bases and J by 0 bases, leaving 10 bases between them. CDR3 sequence: CASSWTESSYEQYF. The DNA for the CDR3 is TGTGCCAGCAGCTGGACAGAGAGCTCCTACGAGCAGTACTTC.

V and J are TRBV7-2 and TRBJ2-2, with D unclear. The germline gives CDR1 SGHTA, CDR2 FQGNSA. The CDR3 length is 16 residues. Trimming removed 4 bases from V and 2 bases from J, with 14 bases in between. The CDR3 DNA reads as TGTGCCAGCAGCTCGCCGTCGAGGATTAACACCGGGGAGCTGTTTTTT. It encodes CASSSPSRINTGELFF.

The rearrangement joins TRBV9 to TRBJ1-2; 7 bases align to TRBD1. CDR1 SGDLS and CDR2 YYNGEE come from the germline V gene. The CDR3 spans 14 residues. Trimming cost V 4 bases and J 3 bases; bases outside gene matches: 6. This CDR3 reads CASSPYDRDYGYTF. CDR3 nucleotide sequence: TGTGCCAGCAGCCCTTACGACAGGGACTATGGCTACACCTTC.

V and J are TRBV6-5 and TRBJ1-2; TRBD1 matches 9 bases. V dropped 0 bases and J dropped 6; count of bases not matched to a gene: 8. Per the germline V gene, CDR1 is MNHEY and CDR2 is SVGAGI. The CDR3 length is 16 residues. CDR3 residues: CASSYSWDRVQDGYTF. CDR3 in DNA: TGTGCCAGCAGTTACTCTTGGGACAGGGTGCAAGATGGCTACACCTTC.

The chain couples TRBV12-3 or TRBV12-4 to TRBJ2-7; 7 positions match TRBD1. This CDR3 has 13 amino acids. The V gene end was trimmed by 5 bases and the J gene end by 4 bases; junction bases not matched to a gene: 5. In nucleotides, the CDR3 is TGTGCCAGCAGTCCAGGGACAGTTTACGAGCAGTACTTC. It is translated as CASSPGTVYEQYF.

This sequence joins TRBV27 and TRBJ2-7; 11 bases are shared with TRBD1. This CDR3 is 16 amino acids long. CDR1 is MNHEY and CDR2 is SMNVEV in the germline V gene (reference sequence). The V gene end was trimmed by 1 base and the J gene end by 3 bases; junction bases not matched to a gene: 5. The CDR3 DNA is TGTGCCAGCAGTTTATGGTATGGGACAGGGGGCTACGAGCAGTACTTC. Translated: CASSLWYGTGGYEQYF.

The rearrangement uses TRBV2 and TRBJ1-6, with TRBD1 matching over 11 bases. J gave up 10 bases and V 4 bases, and 6 bases lay outside the gene matches. The CDR3 is made up of 15 amino acids. Germline lookup yields CDR1 SNHLY and CDR2 FYNNEI. CDR3 in amino acids: CASSGDRGTGSPLHF. CDR3 bases: TGTGCCAGCAGTGGGGACAGGGGGACGGGATCACCCCTCCACTTT.

The chain couples TRBV5-1 to TRBJ2-5; TRBD2 agrees at 8 bases. This CDR3 has 15 residues. V trimming: 4 bases; J trimming: 4 bases; junction bases outside the gene matches: 9. Germline CDR1 SGHRS, CDR2 YFSETQ. The CDR3 nucleotides read TGCGCCAGCAGCACCACGGGGGGGCCTGGAGAGACCCAGTACTTC. Translating gives CASSTTGGPGETQYF.